The present T cell receptor beta chain was sequenced within a study of Tregs in tolerant kidney transplant recipients. Study-wide points: Findings come from small patient numbers and require larger validation.

As for this clone: What it binds is unknown. The observed sequence ends 3 residues before the CDR3 terminus, with the missing tail filled in from the germline J gene.

CDR3 length: 15 residues. Trimming cost V 4 bases and J 3 bases; bases outside gene matches: 10. Germline lookup yields CDR1 SGHRS and CDR2 YFSETQ. Thawed PBMCs were FACS-sorted into unstimulated CD4+CD25+CD127- regulatory T cells, CD4+CD25- non-regulatory cells, CD4 and CD8 cells. Sequencing used immunoSEQ multiplex PCR; TCRdb keeps in-frame clones, though not all of them. This sample's table has 45,000 to 55,000 clones. The input for sequencing was CD4+ T cells from blood, taken before the transplant. The receptor was isolated from a human donor who received a combined kidney and bone marrow transplant. This chain joins TRBV5-1 and TRBJ2-7; 7 bases agree with TRBD2. The CDR3 region is CASSTTSSTGYEQYF. Partial CDR3 DNA: TGCGCCAGCAGCACGACTAGCTCAACGGGCTACGAG.